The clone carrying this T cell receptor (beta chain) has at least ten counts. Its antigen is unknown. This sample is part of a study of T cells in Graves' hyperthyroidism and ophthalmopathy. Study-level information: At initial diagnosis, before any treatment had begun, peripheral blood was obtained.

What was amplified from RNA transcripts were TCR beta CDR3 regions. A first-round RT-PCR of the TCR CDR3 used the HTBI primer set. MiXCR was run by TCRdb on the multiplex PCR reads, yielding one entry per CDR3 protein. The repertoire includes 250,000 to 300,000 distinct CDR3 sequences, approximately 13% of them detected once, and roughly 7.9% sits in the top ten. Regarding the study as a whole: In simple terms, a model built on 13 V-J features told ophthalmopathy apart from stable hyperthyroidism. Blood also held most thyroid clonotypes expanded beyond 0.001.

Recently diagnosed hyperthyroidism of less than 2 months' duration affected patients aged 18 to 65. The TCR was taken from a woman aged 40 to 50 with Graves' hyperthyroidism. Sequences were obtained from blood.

The CDR3 protein is CASSLLPEAFF. CDR3 coding DNA: TGTGCCAGCAGCTTGCTCCCTGAAGCTTTCTTT. V is TRBV7-9 and J is TRBJ1-1; D not certain. V was trimmed by 3 bases and J by 6 bases, leaving 5 bases between them. The CDR3 is 11 residues long. Germline V lookup: CDR1 SEHNR, CDR2 FQNEAQ (reference sequence).